Below are 25 T cell receptor beta chains sequenced from a single sample in a study of T cell repertoires in cytomegalovirus infection. Which antigens these TCRs recognize remains unknown. TCRdb fed the reads into MiXCR, producing one record per CDR3 protein. The repertoire consists of 250,000 to 300,000 distinct CDR3 sequences, with less than 25% occurring once and the leading ten covering roughly 20%. The starting material was cultured PBMCs, obtained from culture after CMV antigen stimulation. The receptor set was obtained from a human donor in good health (CMV status not recorded). Some clones in this sample may be carry-over from other donors' samples.

The rearrangement joins TRBV7-9 to TRBJ1-4; D unresolved. In germline, CDR1 is SEHNR, CDR2 FQNEAQ (reference sequence). This CDR3 has 17 residues. V was clipped by 4 bases and J by 6 bases, with 21 bases between them. CDR3 sequence: CASSSLLHRTWDEKLFF. As DNA, the CDR3 is TGTGCCAGCAGCTCACTACTACACCGGACCTGGGATGAAAAACTGTTTTTT.

This clonotype has at least ten counts. The chain joins TRBV7-8 to TRBJ1-2, with D possibly being TRBD1 (5 bases). Per the germline V gene, CDR1 is SGHVS and CDR2 is FQNEAQ. This CDR3 has 15 amino acids. V lost 5 bases, J lost 4 bases, and 17 bases lay in between. CDR3 bases: TGTGCCAGCAGCCCGGGACCTTTACGGGTCTATGGCTACACCTTC. Protein product: CASSPGPLRVYGYTF.

This clonotype was seen at least ten times. The V call is TRBV7-2, the J call TRBJ2-7, with D uncertain. Germline V gene sequence: CDR1 SGHTA, CDR2 FQGNSA. This CDR3 comprises 14 residues. V lost 5 bases and J 5 bases, leaving 16 bases between the germline ends. CDR3 DNA sequence: TGTGCCAGCAGCCTCCTAGTTAGTTCGAACGAGCAGTACTTC. Its translation is CASSLLVSSNEQYF.

The V call is TRBV5-1, the J call TRBJ2-1; D unresolved. With 1 base removed from V and 8 bases from J, the gap between germline ends came to 19 bases. The CDR3 is 16 residues long. The V gene's germline CDR1 is SGHRS and CDR2 YFSETQ. The CDR3, as DNA: TGCGCCAGCAGCTTGTCCGGACGGCCAGGATCGGATGAGCAGTTCTTC. This codes for CASSLSGRPGSDEQFF.

The V call is TRBV18, the J call TRBJ1-1; D gene uncertain. CDR1 and CDR2 from the germline V gene are KGHSH and LQKENI. This CDR3 region has 12 residues. With 2 bases removed from V and 7 bases from J, the gap between germline ends came to 8 bases. CDR3 region: CASSPSGIEAFF. The CDR3 nucleotides read TGTGCCAGCTCACCAAGTGGGATTGAAGCTTTCTTT.

There are many counts of this clonotype. The chain has TRBV7-2 and TRBJ1-1, with D hard to call. The germline V gene has CDR1 SGHTA and CDR2 FQGNSA. The CDR3 totals 14 residues. V was clipped by 3 bases and J by 2 bases, with 10 bases between them. The CDR3 nucleotides read TGTGCCAGCAGCTTCCAATCTGGAAACACTGAAGCTTTCTTT. Amino acids: CASSFQSGNTEAFF.

V gene TRBV7-9 combines with J gene TRBJ2-3; a weak D match, TRBD1 (5 bases). There are 12 residues in the CDR3. The V and J ends lost 4 bases and 6 bases respectively, with 8 bases between them. The germline V gene has CDR1 SEHNR and CDR2 FQNEAQ (reference sequence). The CDR3 nucleotides read TGTGCCAGCAGCTCGTACAGGGATACGCAGTATTTT. Its translation: CASSSYRDTQYF.

The chain recombines TRBV12-3 or TRBV12-4 with TRBJ1-1; D possibly corresponds to TRBD1 (5 bases). V lost 6 bases to trimming and J lost 8 bases, with 19 bases between them. This CDR3 contains 14 residues. The CDR3 nucleotides are TGTGCCAGCAGCCCTCTTTTCGGGACGGCAGAAGCTTTCTTT. This sequence encodes CASSPLFGTAEAFF.

This clonotype was counted only a few times. The gene calls are TRBV5-6 and TRBJ1-5; D unclear. CDR3 length: 16 residues. From germline, CDR1 is SGHDT and CDR2 YYEEEE. V was trimmed by 4 bases and J by 0 bases, leaving 14 bases between them. The CDR3 nucleotides are TGTGCCAGCAGCAGTCAGGCAGAGTATAGCAATCAGCCCCAGCATTTT. Protein product: CASSSQAEYSNQPQHF.

There are a few counts of this clonotype. The chain uses TRBV27 and TRBJ2-5, with 9 bases fitting TRBD2. CDR3 length: 17 residues. J gave up 3 bases and V 4 bases, and 12 bases lay outside the gene matches. Germline V gene sequence: CDR1 MNHEY, CDR2 SMNVEV (reference sequence). The CDR3 is CASSSYGTSRHKETQYF. The CDR3 bases are TGTGCCAGCAGTTCCTACGGGACTAGCAGACACAAAGAGACCCAGTACTTC.

This clonotype was observed a few times. This rearrangement joins TRBV27 to TRBJ2-7; no definite D call. Per germline, CDR1 MNHEY and CDR2 SMNVEV (reference sequence). This CDR3 spans 13 amino acids. Trimming stripped 0 bases from V and 7 bases from J, with 10 bases between. The CDR3 sequence is CASSLSVSSEQYV. In DNA, the CDR3 is TGTGCCAGCAGTTTATCGGTCAGTTCGGAGCAGTACGTC.

There are many counts of this clonotype. The rearrangement uses TRBV7-9 and TRBJ1-2, with D hard to call. V shed 4 bases and J shed 4 bases, with 7 bases lying between them. Germline values: CDR1 SEHNR, CDR2 FQNEAQ (reference sequence). This CDR3 has 12 residues. CDR3 loop: CASSSGSYGYTF. DNA for the CDR3: TGTGCCAGCAGCTCGGGGTCCTATGGCTACACCTTC. Combining the CDR3 with reference TRBV7-9 and TRBJ1-2 gives the whole variable domain DTGVSQNPRHKITKRGQNVTFRCDPISEHNRLYWYRQTLGQGPEFLTYFQNEAQLEKSRLLSDRFSAERPKGSFSTLEIQRTEQGDSAMYLCASSSGSYGYTFGSGTRLTVV.

V usage is TRBV12-3 or TRBV12-4 and J usage is TRBJ2-5; D unresolved. The germline V and J ends were trimmed by 0 bases and 6 bases, with 11 bases remaining between them. The CDR3 runs 14 residues. The CDR3 DNA sequence: TGTGCCAGCAGTTTAGCGCCAGGAAGTCAGACCCAGTACTTC. This codes for CASSLAPGSQTQYF.

This clonotype was observed at least ten times. V usage is TRBV7-9 and J usage is TRBJ1-1; D is unclear. Germline V gene sequence: CDR1 SEHNR, CDR2 FQNEAQ (reference sequence). The CDR3 runs to 14 residues. The V and J ends lost 5 bases and 0 bases respectively, with 10 bases between them. The CDR3 coding sequence is TGTGCCAGCAGCCCAGCGGGTATGAACACTGAAGCTTTCTTT. Translation gives CASSPAGMNTEAFF.

This clonotype was detected only a few times. The gene calls are TRBV7-2 and TRBJ2-1; 8 bases agree with TRBD2. V was clipped by 5 bases and J by 7 bases; unmatched bases: 7. In germline, CDR1 is SGHTA, CDR2 FQGNSA. The CDR3 spans 14 residues. The CDR3 sequence is CASSPGGAVNEQFF. The CDR3 DNA reads as TGTGCCAGCAGCCCCGGGGGGGCGGTGAATGAGCAGTTCTTC.

This clonotype was counted at least ten times. This chain joins TRBV11-2 and TRBJ1-2; D remains ambiguous. V shed 3 bases and J shed 0 bases, with 11 bases lying between them. Germline V gene sequence: CDR1 SGHAT, CDR2 FQNNGV. The CDR3 length is 15 residues. The CDR3 region is CASSFAGGTNYGYTF. Here the CDR3 DNA reads TGTGCCAGCAGCTTTGCGGGCGGAACTAACTATGGCTACACCTTC.

This chain uses TRBV7-9 with TRBJ2-2; D ambiguous. The V and J ends lost 7 bases and 8 bases respectively, with 11 bases between them. CDR1 SEHNR and CDR2 FQNEAQ come from the germline V gene (reference sequence). The CDR3 consists of 12 residues. The CDR3: CASTFTPGELFF. For the CDR3, the DNA is TGTGCCAGCACCTTTACCCCGGGGGAGCTGTTTTTT.

This chain links TRBV19 with TRBJ2-2; the match to TRBD2 covers 13 bases. The V and J ends lost 4 bases and 7 bases, in that order; junction bases with no gene match: 9. Germline V CDR1 and CDR2: LNHDA, SQIVND (reference sequence). The CDR3 totals 17 residues. The CDR3 sequence is CASSTTGLAGNIGELFF. CDR3 bases: TGTGCCAGTAGTACCACGGGACTAGCGGGAAATATCGGGGAGCTGTTTTTT.

CDR3: CASSLAQGGGTEAFF. CDR3 coding DNA: TGTGCCAGCAGCTTAGCACAGGGCGGCGGCACTGAAGCTTTCTTT. The rearrangement links TRBV11-1 to TRBJ1-1, with a weak D call TRBD1 (6 bases). The CDR3 consists of 15 residues. Trimming shortened V by 0 bases and J by 4 bases, and 12 bases separated the two germline ends. Germline CDR1 reads SGHAT; CDR2 reads FQDESV (reference sequence). Drawing the rest from reference TRBV11-1 and TRBJ1-1, the complete variable domain is EAEVAQSPRYKITEKSQAVAFWCDPISGHATLYWYRQILGQGPELLVQFQDESVVDDSQLPKDRFSAERLKGVDSTLKIQPAELGDSAMYLCASSLAQGGGTEAFFGQGTRLTVV.

V usage is TRBV6-1 and J usage is TRBJ2-2; D may be TRBD1 (6 bases). The CDR3 has 16 amino acids. Germline V CDR1 and CDR2: MNHNS, SASEGT. Trimming removed 6 bases at V and 1 base at J, with 15 bases between. CDR3 coding DNA: TGTGCCAGCAGCCGTGTAGGACAGAGGAACACCGGGGAGCTGTTTTTT. The encoded protein is CASSRVGQRNTGELFF.

This clonotype was picked up many times. CDR3 in DNA: TGTGCCAGCAGTTTATATCCGTCAACGGGTGAAGCTTTCTTT. Translation gives CASSLYPSTGEAFF. The chain carries TRBV12-3 or TRBV12-4 and TRBJ1-1; no clear D. CDR3 length: 14 amino acids. V was trimmed by 2 bases and J by 7 bases, leaving 14 bases between them.

The chain uses TRBV27 and TRBJ2-2, with 14 bases matching TRBD2. V was pared by 3 bases and J by 6 bases, with 6 bases of the junction left unmatched. Per germline, CDR1 MNHEY and CDR2 SMNVEV (reference sequence). CDR3 size: 17 residues. CDR3 in amino acids: CASSFLTSGRAAGELFF. As DNA, the CDR3 is TGTGCCAGCAGTTTCCTGACTAGCGGGAGGGCCGCCGGGGAGCTGTTTTTT.

The chain couples TRBV20-1 to TRBJ2-5, with a tentative D call TRBD2 (7 bases). The germline V gene encodes CDR1 DFQATT and CDR2 SNEGSKA (reference sequence). This CDR3 spans 14 amino acids. V lost 4 bases and J lost 5, with 17 bases in between. CDR3 coding DNA: TGCAGTGCTATAAAGGGGGGGCAGTGGGAGACCCAGTACTTC. This translates into CSAIKGGQWETQYF.

This clonotype was seen ten or more times. The rearrangement links TRBV9 to TRBJ2-3; the D call may be TRBD1 or TRBD2 (5 bases each). V lost 3 bases, J lost 4 bases, and 12 bases lay in between. This CDR3 comprises 14 residues. In germline, CDR1 is SGDLS, CDR2 YYNGEE. The CDR3 region has the DNA TGTGCCAGCAGCGCCCAAACGGGACCAGATACGCAGTATTTT. Its translation: CASSAQTGPDTQYF.

This clonotype was counted between two and nine times. The chain couples TRBV6-5 to TRBJ2-1; 12 nucleotides match TRBD1. Germline values: CDR1 MNHEY, CDR2 SVGAGI. J gave up 9 bases and V 0 bases, and 12 bases lay outside the gene matches. The CDR3 is 18 residues long. Here the CDR3 DNA reads TGTGCCAGCAGTTACTCCCCGCCCGGGACAGGGGGCTTGAGTGAGCAGTTCTTC. Residues: CASSYSPPGTGGLSEQFF.